This TCR beta chain was recorded in a study of control samples from healthy donors and cancer patients. Sequencing used immunoSEQ multiplex PCR; TCRdb keeps in-frame clones, though not all of them. The sample has roughly 170,000 clones, 75% to 95% seen once. V lost 0 bases, J lost 4 bases, and 10 bases lay in between. This CDR3 contains 14 residues. CDR1 SGHRS and CDR2 YFSETQ come from the germline V gene. This sequence joins TRBV5-1 and TRBJ2-5; no clear D. The sample comprised blood. This sequence was found in a woman between 40 and 55 years old in good health. CDR3 loop: CASSLEGNGETQYF. The DNA of the CDR3 is TGCGCCAGCAGCTTGGAGGGTAACGGAGAGACCCAGTACTTC.